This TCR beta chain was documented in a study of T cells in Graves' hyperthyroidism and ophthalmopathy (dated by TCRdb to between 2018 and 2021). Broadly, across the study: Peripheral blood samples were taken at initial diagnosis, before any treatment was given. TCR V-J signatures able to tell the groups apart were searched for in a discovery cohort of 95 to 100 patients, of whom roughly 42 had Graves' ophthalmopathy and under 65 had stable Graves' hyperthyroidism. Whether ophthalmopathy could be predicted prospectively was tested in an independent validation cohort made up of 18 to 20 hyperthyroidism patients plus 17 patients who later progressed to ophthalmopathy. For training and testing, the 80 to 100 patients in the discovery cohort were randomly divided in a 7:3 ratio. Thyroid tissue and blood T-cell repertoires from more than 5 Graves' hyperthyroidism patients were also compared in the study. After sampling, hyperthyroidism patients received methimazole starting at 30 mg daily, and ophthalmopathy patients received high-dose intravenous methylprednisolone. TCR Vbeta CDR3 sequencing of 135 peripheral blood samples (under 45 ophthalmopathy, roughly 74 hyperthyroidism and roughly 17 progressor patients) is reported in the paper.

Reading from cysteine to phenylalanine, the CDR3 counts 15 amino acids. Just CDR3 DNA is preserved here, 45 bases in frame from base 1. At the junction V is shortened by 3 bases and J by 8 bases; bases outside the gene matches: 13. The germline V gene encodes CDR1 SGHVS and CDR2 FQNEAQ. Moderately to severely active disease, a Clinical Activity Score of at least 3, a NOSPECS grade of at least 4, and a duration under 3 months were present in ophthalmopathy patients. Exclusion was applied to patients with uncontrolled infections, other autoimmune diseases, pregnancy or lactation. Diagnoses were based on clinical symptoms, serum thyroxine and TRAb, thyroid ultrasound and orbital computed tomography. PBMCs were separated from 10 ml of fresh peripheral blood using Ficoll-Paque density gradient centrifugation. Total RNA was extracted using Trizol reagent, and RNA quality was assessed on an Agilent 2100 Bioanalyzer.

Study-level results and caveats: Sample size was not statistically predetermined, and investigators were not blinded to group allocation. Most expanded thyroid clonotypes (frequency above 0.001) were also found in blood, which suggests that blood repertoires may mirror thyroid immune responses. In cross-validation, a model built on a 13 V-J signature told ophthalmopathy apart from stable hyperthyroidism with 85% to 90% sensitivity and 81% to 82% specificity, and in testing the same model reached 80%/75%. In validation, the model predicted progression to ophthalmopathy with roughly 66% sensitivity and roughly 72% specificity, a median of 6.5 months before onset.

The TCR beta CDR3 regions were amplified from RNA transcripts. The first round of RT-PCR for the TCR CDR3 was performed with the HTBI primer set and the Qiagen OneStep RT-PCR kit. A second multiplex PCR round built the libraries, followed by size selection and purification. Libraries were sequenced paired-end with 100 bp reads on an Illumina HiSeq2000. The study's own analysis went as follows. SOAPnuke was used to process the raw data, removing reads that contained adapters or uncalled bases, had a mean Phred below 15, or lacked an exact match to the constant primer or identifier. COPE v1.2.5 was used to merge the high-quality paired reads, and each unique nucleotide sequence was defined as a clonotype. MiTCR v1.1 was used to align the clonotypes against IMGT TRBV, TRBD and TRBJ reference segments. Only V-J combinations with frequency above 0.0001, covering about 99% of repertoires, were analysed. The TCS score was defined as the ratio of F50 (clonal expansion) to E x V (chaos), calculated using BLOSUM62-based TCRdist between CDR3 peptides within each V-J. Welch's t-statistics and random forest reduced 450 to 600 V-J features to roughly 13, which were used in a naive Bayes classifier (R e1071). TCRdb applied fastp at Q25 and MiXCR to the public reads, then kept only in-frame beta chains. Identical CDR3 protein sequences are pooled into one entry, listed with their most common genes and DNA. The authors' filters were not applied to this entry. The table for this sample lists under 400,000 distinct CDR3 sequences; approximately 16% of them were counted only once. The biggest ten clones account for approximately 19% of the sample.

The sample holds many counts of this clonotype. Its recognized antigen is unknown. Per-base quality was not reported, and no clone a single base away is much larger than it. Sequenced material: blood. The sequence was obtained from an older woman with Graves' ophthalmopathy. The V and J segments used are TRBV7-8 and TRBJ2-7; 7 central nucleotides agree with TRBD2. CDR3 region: CASSFGLGEDEKQYF. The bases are TGTGCCAGCAGCTTTGGACTAGGAGAGGATGAAAAGCAGTACTTC.